Listed here is a single TCR beta chain. Its antigen is currently unknown. This entry is derived from a study of T cell responses to AZD1222 COVID-19 vaccine. In the study overall: Whether given at about 4 or about 12 weeks, second doses were pooled. General study findings and limits: Only five or six AZD1222 recipients were seropositive at baseline. Among the donors, most were white British and more were female, and clonal diversity was possibly underestimated.

The CDR3 contains 15 residues. Trimming shortened V by 3 bases and J by 4 bases, and 13 bases separated the two germline ends. Germline CDR1 GTSNPN, CDR2 SVGIG (reference sequence). The repertoire was sequenced with immunoSEQ multiplex PCR; TCRdb's copy has only in-frame clones and lacks some. The repertoire consists of approximately 190,000 clones, with 85% to 95% occurring once and the leading ten covering roughly 1.4%. V and J are TRBV30 and TRBJ1-6; no clear D gene. This TCR was recovered from an adult in good health. The material sequenced was peripheral blood, taken on day 0 of AZD1222 vaccination. DNA of the CDR3: TGTGCCTGGAGCGGGGTTACACGATATAATTCACCCCTCCACTTT. Its translation is CAWSGVTRYNSPLHF.